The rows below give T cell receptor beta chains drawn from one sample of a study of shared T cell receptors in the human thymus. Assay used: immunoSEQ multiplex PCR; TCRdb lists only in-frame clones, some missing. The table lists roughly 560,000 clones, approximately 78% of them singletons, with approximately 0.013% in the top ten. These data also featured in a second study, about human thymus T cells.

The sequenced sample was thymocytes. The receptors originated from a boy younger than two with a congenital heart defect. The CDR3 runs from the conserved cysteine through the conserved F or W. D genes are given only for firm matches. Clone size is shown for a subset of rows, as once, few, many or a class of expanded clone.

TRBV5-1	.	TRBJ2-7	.	CARDQGERTTHYEQYF	TGCGCCAGGGACCAGGGGGAAAGGACTACCCATTACGAGCAGTACTTC
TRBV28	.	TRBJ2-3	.	CASSLSPAGTNTSTDTQYF	TGTGCCAGCAGTTTATCACCGGCGGGAACTAATACTAGCACAGATACGCAGTATTTT
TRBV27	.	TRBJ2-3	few	CASSGAVRDTQYF	TGTGCCAGCAGTGGAGCGGTGAGAGATACGCAGTATTTT
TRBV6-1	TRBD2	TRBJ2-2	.	CASSEGGGNAGELFF	TGTGCCAGCAGTGAAGGGGGAGGGAACGCCGGGGAGCTGTTTTTT
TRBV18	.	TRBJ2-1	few	CASSWEVGASYNEQFF	TGTGCCAGCTCGTGGGAGGTCGGGGCAAGTTACAATGAGCAGTTCTTC
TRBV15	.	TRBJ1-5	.	CATSRDATGSNQPQHF	TGTGCCACCAGCAGAGACGCGACAGGTAGCAATCAGCCCCAGCATTTT
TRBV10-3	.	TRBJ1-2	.	CAISDAGTGYTF	TGTGCCATCAGTGACGCAGGGACAGGCTACACCTTC
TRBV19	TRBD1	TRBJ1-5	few	CATHRGGSQPQHF	TGTGCCACGCACAGGGGCGGCAGTCAGCCCCAGCATTTT
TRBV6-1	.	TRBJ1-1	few	CASSEGTALNTEAFF	TGTGCCAGCAGTGAAGGGACAGCCCTGAACACTGAAGCTTTCTTT
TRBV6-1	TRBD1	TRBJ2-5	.	CASTNLQGQETQYF	TGTGCCAGCACTAACCTACAGGGGCAAGAGACCCAGTACTTC